The entry below describes one TCR beta chain. CD8+ and CD4+ T cells from blood underwent TCR beta sequencing, which was carried out in a high-throughput format. The CD8+ and CD4+ T cells were negatively isolated, with the TEMRA cells enriched by FACS. Germline V gene lookup returns CDR1 SGHTA and CDR2 FQGTGA. V gave up 2 bases and J gave up 4 bases, with 13 bases separating them. The CDR3 is made up of 15 amino acids. The data were taken from a study of CD8 T cells in Susac syndrome. The RNA, about 0.5 to 1 ug, was put through reverse transcription using random hexamers. The authors amplified TCR beta CDR3 across 54 Vbeta and 13 Jbeta using immunoSEQ multiplex PCR. TCRdb passed the immunoSEQ multiplex PCR reads through MiXCR, listing each CDR3 protein once. The sample records about 70,000 distinct CDR3 sequences, roughly 95% being singletons.

The chain employs TRBV7-3 and TRBJ2-3; D tentatively fits TRBD1 or TRBD2 (5 bases each). The clonotype originates from a human donor with multiple sclerosis. Specimen: CD4+ T cells from PBMCs. DNA of the CDR3: TGTGCCAGCAGCTTATTCAGGGCGGGCGCAGATACGCAGTATTTT. This translates into CASSLFRAGADTQYF.